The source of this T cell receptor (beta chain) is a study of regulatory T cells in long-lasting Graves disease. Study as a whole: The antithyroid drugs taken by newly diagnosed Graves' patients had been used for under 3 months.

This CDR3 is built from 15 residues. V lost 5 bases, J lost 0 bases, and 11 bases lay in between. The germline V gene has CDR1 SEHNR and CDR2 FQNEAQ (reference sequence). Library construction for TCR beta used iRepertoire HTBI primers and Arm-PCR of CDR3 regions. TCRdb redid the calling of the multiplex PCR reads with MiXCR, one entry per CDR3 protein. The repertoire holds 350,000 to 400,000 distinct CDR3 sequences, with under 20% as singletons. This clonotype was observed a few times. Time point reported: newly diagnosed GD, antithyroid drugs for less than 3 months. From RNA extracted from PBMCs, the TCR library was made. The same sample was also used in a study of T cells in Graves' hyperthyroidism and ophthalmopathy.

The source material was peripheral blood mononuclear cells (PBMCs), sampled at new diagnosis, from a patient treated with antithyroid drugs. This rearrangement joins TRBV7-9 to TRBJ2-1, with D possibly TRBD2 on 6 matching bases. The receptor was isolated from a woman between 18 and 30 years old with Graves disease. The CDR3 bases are TGTGCCAGCAGCATGGGACTGAGCTCCTACAATGAGCAGTTCTTC. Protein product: CASSMGLSSYNEQFF.